This T cell receptor (beta chain) emerged from a study of PD-L1 blockade in urothelial cancer. Study background: Analysis of the blood was performed 3 weeks (second dose) and 6 weeks after treatment start.

The table came from immunoSEQ multiplex PCR; TCRdb's copy has only in-frame clones and leaves some out. The table has tens of thousands of clones, around nine tenths seen once. The CDR3 runs 19 residues. CDR1 and CDR2 (germline): SGHDN, FVKESK. V dropped 1 base and J dropped 2 bases, with 21 bases sitting between them. Noted time point: peripheral blood 6 weeks after treatment start. This clonotype was obtained from a woman aged 55-70 years with urothelial cancer. The V call is TRBV14, the J call TRBJ2-4, with D maybe TRBD1 (6 bases). Sequencing was performed on PBMCs, taken around atezolizumab (anti-PD-L1) treatment. CDR3 protein: CASSQGINGWQGTKNIQYF. As DNA, the CDR3 is TGTGCCAGCAGCCAAGGAATCAACGGGTGGCAGGGGACCAAAAACATTCAGTACTTC.